The TCR beta chain described here comes from a study of blood T cell repertoires in COVID-19. Study overall: Donors in the United States, Italy and Spain gave samples during acute or convalescent COVID-19. PBMCs, B-cell-depleted T cells, or T cells provided the cDNA or gDNA that made up the material.

Germline CDR1 is SGHVS and CDR2 is FQNEAQ. Trimming shortened V by 2 bases and J by 3 bases, and 11 bases separated the two germline ends. The CDR3 consists of 15 residues. This clone has only one observation. Per the original methods: From reference gene primer amplification, estimates of nucleated cell counts were derived. The repertoire was sequenced with immunoSEQ multiplex PCR; TCRdb's copy has only in-frame clones and lacks some. That table furnishes V, J and clone size, whereas the DNA furnished D and trimming. The sample lists fewer than 300,000 clones, around 86% occurring once. This sequence originates from a man in his forties who had recovered from COVID-19. The sequencing sample was made of peripheral blood. The chain is built from TRBV7-8 and TRBJ1-5, with D possibly TRBD1 on 6 matching bases. CDR3 sequence: CASSLLRGHNQPQHF. CDR3 coding DNA: TGTGCCAGCAGCTTACTTAGGGGACACAATCAGCCCCAGCATTTT.